The subject of this entry is one T cell receptor beta chain. Only in-frame clones appear in the TCRdb table, and some are missing; sequencing was by immunoSEQ multiplex PCR. The top ten clones hold roughly 4.8% of a sample with fewer than 65,000 clones, more than 70% of them seen once. This record comes from a study of technical replicates of blood from a few donors. The sequenced sample consisted of PBMCs. The origin of this receptor is a human donor in good health. Some clones in this sample may be carry-over from other donors' samples.

The DNA for the CDR3 is TGTGCCAGCCAGCCGGGACAGAGGAGGGATCAGCCCCAGCATTTT. It translates to CASQPGQRRDQPQHF. The genes are TRBV6-6 and TRBJ1-5, with 7 bases that match TRBD1. The CDR3 consists of 15 residues. With 8 bases clipped from V and 5 bases from J, the junction kept 12 bases outside the gene matches. Germline assignment: CDR1 MNHNY and CDR2 SVGAGI (reference sequence).